The source of this TCR beta chain is a study of shared clonotypes between healthy human individuals. Sequenced by immunoSEQ multiplex PCR; TCRdb stores in-frame clones only, minus some. Seen here are 1,500,000 or so clones, approximately 98.5% observed once, and the top ten hold roughly 0.36%. The sequence was obtained from a man aged 25 to 40 in good health. What was sequenced was naive CD4+ T cells sorted from blood. Subset defined: CD45RA+ positively selected.

The CDR3 DNA is TGTGCCACCAGCAGAAAGTTTGACAGGGTTCACGAGCAGTACTTC. This translates into CATSRKFDRVHEQYF. The chain recombines TRBV15 with TRBJ2-7, with TRBD1 matching 7 bases. This CDR3 is built from 15 residues. The J segment lost 5 bases and the V segment lost 2 bases, leaving 9 bases of the junction unmatched. Germline-derived CDR1 and CDR2 are LNHNV and YYDKDF (reference sequence).